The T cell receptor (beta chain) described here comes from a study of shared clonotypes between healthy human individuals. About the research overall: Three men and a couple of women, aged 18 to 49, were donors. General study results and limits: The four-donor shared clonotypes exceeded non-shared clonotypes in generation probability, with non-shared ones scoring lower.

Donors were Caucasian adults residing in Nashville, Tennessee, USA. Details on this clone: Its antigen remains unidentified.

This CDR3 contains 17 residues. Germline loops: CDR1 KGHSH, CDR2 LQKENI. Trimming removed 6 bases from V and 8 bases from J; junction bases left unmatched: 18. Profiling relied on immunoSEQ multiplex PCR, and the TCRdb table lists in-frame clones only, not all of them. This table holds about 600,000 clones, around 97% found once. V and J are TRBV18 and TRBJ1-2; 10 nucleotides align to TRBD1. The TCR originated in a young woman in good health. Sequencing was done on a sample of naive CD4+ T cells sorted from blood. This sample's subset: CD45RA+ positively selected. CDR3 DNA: TGTGCCAGCTCTACCAGCGGGACAGGGGTCGGTCGTATGGGCTACACCTTC. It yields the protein CASSTSGTGVGRMGYTF.